This passage covers 29 T cell receptor beta chains from one sample sequenced in a study of cytomegalovirus exposure and HLA in healthy donors (dated by TCRdb to about 2017). The library was obtained by the immunoSEQ multiplex PCR assay. For the multiplex PCR, a mixture combining 60 forward primers for TCR Vbeta segments and 13 reverse primers for TCR Jbeta segments was used. TCRdb took this table from immuneACCESS and kept in-frame rearrangements with V and J called. Such tables lack part of the clones; where checked against another copy, unresolved V genes explain under half of the gap, and the rest is unexplained. In this sample the table shows approximately 100,000 clones, over 65% of which occur a single time. The top ten hold 2% to 3% of the sample. Sequenced input: PBMCs. These receptors were taken from a female donor in good health and CMV-seronegative.

In DNA, the CDR3 is TGTGCCAGCAGCGAGGGAAGGAACACTGAAGCTTTCTTT. It translates to CASSEGRNTEAFF. The chain has TRBV7-9 and TRBJ1-1, with D unresolved. Trimming pared 5 bases from V and 1 base from J, leaving 8 bases between. Germline V gene sequence: CDR1 SEHNR, CDR2 FQNEAQ (reference sequence). The CDR3 has 13 residues.

The chain couples TRBV19 to TRBJ2-7; 7 bases fit TRBD1. V shed 2 bases and J 2 bases; nucleotides not matched to a gene: 3. Germline V gene data show CDR1 as LNHDA and CDR2 as SQIVND (reference sequence). The CDR3 has 14 residues. The CDR3 DNA reads TGTGCCAGTAGTATATACAGGGGTACCTACGAGCAGTACTTC. Translation gives CASSIYRGTYEQYF.

This clone has just a few counts. The same CDR3 also results from other DNA sequences found in this sample. This chain joins TRBV6-4 and TRBJ2-3; 11 bases fit TRBD2. V lost 0 bases and J lost 6; bases outside the gene matches: 2. The length of the CDR3 is 15 residues. Germline V gives CDR1 MRHNA, CDR2 SNTAGT. CDR3 sequence (DNA): TGTGCCAGCAGTGACTCTAGCGGGGGGGCGGATACGCAGTATTTT. The encoded protein is CASSDSSGGADTQYF.

This chain links TRBV12-5 with TRBJ1-1; the D is unclear. The V end lost 1 base, the J end lost 1 base, and 13 bases lay between the germline ends. CDR3 length: 16 amino acids. CDR1 is LGHNT and CDR2 is FRNRAP in the germline V gene. The CDR3 reads CASGLAGGLRNTEAFF. The CDR3 DNA reads TGTGCTAGTGGTTTGGCAGGAGGACTCAGGAACACTGAAGCTTTCTTT. Based on the CDR3 plus reference TRBV12-5 and TRBJ1-1, the full variable domain is DARVTQTPRHKVTEMGQEVTMRCQPILGHNTVFWYRQTMMQGLELLAYFRNRAPLDDSGMPKDRFSAEMPDATLATLKIQPSEPRDSAVYFCASGLAGGLRNTEAFFGQGTRLTVV.

The rearrangement uses TRBV30 and TRBJ1-1; D is uncertain. CDR1 is GTSNPN and CDR2 is SVGIG in the germline V gene (reference sequence). V was clipped by 0 bases and J by 7 bases, with 15 bases between them. CDR3 size: 14 residues. As DNA, the CDR3 is TGTGCCTGGAGTGTACGGATGCGCGGGCTTGAAGCTTTCTTT. The encoded protein is CAWSVRMRGLEAFF.

The rearrangement links TRBV4-1 to TRBJ2-3; TRBD1 might be the D (5 bases). This CDR3 contains 14 residues. CDR1 and CDR2 from the germline V gene are MGHRA and YSYEKL. Trimming cost V 3 bases and J 4 bases, with 11 bases left between them. CDR3 DNA sequence: TGCGCCAGCAGCCACGAGATAGGGGCAGATACGCAGTATTTT. It yields the protein CASSHEIGADTQYF.

This chain joins TRBV7-9 and TRBJ1-1; no clear D. The CDR3 runs 11 residues. V gave up 2 bases and J gave up 6 bases, with 4 bases separating them. Germline V gene data show CDR1 as SEHNR and CDR2 as FQNEAQ (reference sequence). CDR3 nucleotides: TGTGCCAGCAGCTTACTCTCTGAAGCTTTCTTT. Protein product: CASSLLSEAFF.

J is TRBJ2-3 and V is TRBV5-4; 9 nucleotides align to TRBD2. Trimming removed 6 bases from V and 7 bases from J; junction bases left unmatched: 6. The CDR3 spans 13 residues. Per the germline V gene, CDR1 is SGHNT and CDR2 is YYREEE (reference sequence). The CDR3 DNA reads TGTGCCAGCATCGGCGGGGGGGCTAATACGCAGTATTTT. This gives the protein CASIGGGANTQYF.

CDR3 region: CASSLEPGVGRYGYTF. Here the CDR3 DNA reads TGTGCCAGCAGCTTAGAGCCAGGGGTCGGGAGGTATGGCTACACCTTC. The rearrangement uses TRBV7-6 and TRBJ1-2; the D gene is possibly TRBD1 (6 bases). The CDR3 extends over 16 amino acids. V was pared by 1 base and J by 5 bases, with 17 bases between. CDR1 and CDR2 from the germline V gene are SGHVS and FNYEAQ.

The V call is TRBV5-1, the J call TRBJ1-2; 7 nucleotides match TRBD1. Germline V gene lookup returns CDR1 SGHRS and CDR2 YFSETQ. J lost 3 bases, V lost 4 bases, and 6 bases had no gene match. This CDR3 contains 14 residues. DNA for the CDR3: TGCGCCAGCAGCATTGTCAGGGGGGACTATGGCTACACCTTC. Encoded protein: CASSIVRGDYGYTF.

This sequence joins TRBV7-9 and TRBJ2-5, with 9 nucleotides matching TRBD1. This CDR3 region has 16 residues. Germline trimming cut 0 bases from V and 4 bases from J; bases unmatched to any gene: 6. Germline V lookup: CDR1 SEHNR, CDR2 FQNEAQ (reference sequence). This CDR3 reads CASSLATGGPGETQYF. The CDR3 coding sequence is TGTGCCAGCAGCTTAGCGACAGGGGGGCCAGGAGAGACCCAGTACTTC.

The rearrangement joins TRBV5-1 to TRBJ1-4, with 7 bases identical to TRBD1. The length of the CDR3 is 17 residues. Germline V CDR1 and CDR2: SGHRS, YFSETQ. V lost 3 bases and J lost 3; bases outside the gene matches: 11. CDR3 in amino acids: CASSSGQLNGANEKLFF. The CDR3 DNA sequence: TGCGCCAGCAGCTCGGGACAGCTCAACGGGGCTAATGAAAAACTGTTTTTT.

V usage is TRBV15 and J usage is TRBJ2-7, with 7 positions matching TRBD2. Germline lookup yields CDR1 LNHNV and CDR2 YYDKDF (reference sequence). J lost 0 bases, V lost 1 base, and 0 bases had no gene match. This CDR3 has 14 amino acids. The CDR3, as DNA: TGTGCCACCAGCAGAGGCGGGAGCTCCTACGAGCAGTACTTC. Protein: CATSRGGSSYEQYF. The full variable domain, its missing parts supplied by reference TRBV15 and TRBJ2-7, is DAMVIQNPRYQVTQFGKPVTLSCSQTLNHNVMYWYQQKSSQAPKLLFHYYDKDFNNEADTPDNFQSRRPNTSFCFLDIRSPGLGDTAMYLCATSRGGSSYEQYFGPGTRLTVT.

The gene calls are TRBV5-7 and TRBJ1-5; D is ambiguous. TRBV5-7 is an open reading frame, and its role is uncertain. The CDR3 has 13 amino acids. The V end lost 0 bases, the J end lost 9 bases, and 10 bases lay between the germline ends. CDR3 loop: CASSLACARPQHF. CDR3 DNA: TGTGCCAGCAGCTTGGCTTGCGCGCGGCCCCAGCATTTT.

About this clone: The junction shows a germline mismatch at one end, possibly a read error. Here the CDR3 DNA reads TGTGCCAGCAGCTTAAGCGGGTACCAAGAGACCCGGTACTTC. Translated, it gives CASSLSGYQETRYF. The chain recombines TRBV13 with TRBJ2-5; possibly TRBD2 for D (6 bases). This CDR3 has 14 amino acids. Germline V gene data show CDR1 as PRHDT and CDR2 as FYEKMQ (reference sequence).

The chain's CDR3 is CASSPEQSLEAFF. CDR3 nucleotides: TGTGCCAGCTCACCGGAACAGAGCCTTGAAGCTTTCTTT. This chain uses TRBV18 with TRBJ1-1; no reliable D call. CDR3 length: 13 residues. Germline V CDR1 and CDR2: KGHSH, LQKENI. The ends were cut back, 3 bases at V and 7 bases at J, with 12 bases in the middle.

V usage is TRBV6-1 and J usage is TRBJ2-4; D possibly corresponds to TRBD2 (6 bases). V was shortened by 6 bases and J by 7 bases, with 7 bases between the two germline ends. The CDR3 contains 11 residues. Germline-derived CDR1 and CDR2 are MNHNS and SASEGT. CDR3 in amino acids: CASRAGNIQYF. The CDR3, as DNA: TGTGCCAGCAGGGCGGGGAACATTCAGTACTTC.

J is TRBJ1-1 and V is TRBV10-2; 11 nucleotides line up with TRBD1. CDR1 and CDR2 from the germline V gene are WSHSY and SAAADI. Trimming at V came to 4 bases and at J to 0 bases, leaving 1 base not matched to a gene. The CDR3 length is 15 residues. The CDR3 loop is CASSGTGGMNTEAFF. The CDR3 nucleotides read TGCGCCAGCAGTGGGACAGGGGGCATGAACACTGAAGCTTTCTTT.

V gene TRBV2 combines with J gene TRBJ2-2; the D is unclear. Per the germline V gene, CDR1 is SNHLY and CDR2 is FYNNEI. This CDR3 comprises 12 residues. V lost 5 bases, J lost 6 bases, and 7 bases lay in between. The CDR3 DNA sequence: TGTGCCAGCAGTTACATCGCCGGGGAGCTGTTTTTT. Its protein product is CASSYIAGELFF.

This chain links TRBV9 with TRBJ1-2; weak D call: TRBD1 (5 bases). Trimming took off 4 bases at V and 4 bases at J, with 17 bases between the two ends. The CDR3 contains 15 residues. Germline values: CDR1 SGDLS, CDR2 YYNGEE. CDR3 protein: CASSPGRERSYGYTF. DNA for the CDR3: TGTGCCAGCAGCCCGGGCAGGGAACGCAGCTATGGCTACACCTTC.

The rearrangement uses TRBV7-6 and TRBJ1-5; the D is unclear. Looked up from germline, CDR1 is SGHVS and CDR2 is FNYEAQ. This CDR3 has 16 amino acids. V was cut by 5 bases and J by 2 bases, with 16 bases left in between. The CDR3 bases are TGTGCCAGCAGCCTACTACCTCCTGAGGGCAATCAGCCCCAGCATTTT. It translates to CASSLLPPEGNQPQHF.

The rearrangement links TRBV5-4 to TRBJ1-1, with TRBD1 matching 8 bases. CDR3 length: 16 amino acids. Germline CDR1 reads SGHNT; CDR2 reads YYREEE (reference sequence). V lost 3 bases and J lost 4; bases outside the gene matches: 11. For the CDR3, the DNA is TGTGCCAGCAGCTCTTCAGGGGGCCAAGGGGGCACTGAAGCTTTCTTT. Translated: CASSSSGGQGGTEAFF.

This chain connects TRBV6-5 to TRBJ1-4, with D possibly TRBD1 on 6 matching bases. The CDR3 contains 16 residues. Deletions cut 2 bases from V and 2 bases from J, with 12 bases between. Germline V gene data show CDR1 as MNHEY and CDR2 as SVGAGI. CDR3 in amino acids: CASSYAGGLTNEKLFF. The CDR3 DNA reads as TGTGCCAGCAGTTACGCCGGGGGGCTGACTAATGAAAAACTGTTTTTT.

This chain links TRBV7-2 with TRBJ1-6; D is possibly TRBD1 (5 bases). The V end was cut by 1 base, the J end by 7 bases, with 8 bases between. CDR1 SGHTA and CDR2 FQGNSA come from the germline V gene. The CDR3 sequence is 14 residues long. CDR3 region: CASSLVGGNSPLHF. In DNA, the CDR3 is TGTGCCAGCAGCTTAGTCGGGGGGAATTCACCCCTCCACTTT.

The rearrangement joins TRBV7-2 to TRBJ2-3; 16 bases fit TRBD2. V dropped 5 bases and J dropped 4; count of bases not matched to a gene: 3. Germline values: CDR1 SGHTA, CDR2 FQGNSA. This CDR3 has 16 residues. The CDR3, as DNA: TGTGCCAGCAGCAGGGGACTAGCGGGGGGGTCAGATACGCAGTATTTT. The encoded protein is CASSRGLAGGSDTQYF. Full variable domain (missing parts from reference TRBV7-2 and TRBJ2-3): GAGVSQSPSNKVTEKGKDVELRCDPISGHTALYWYRQSLGQGLEFLIYFQGNSAPDKSGLPSDRFSAERTGGSVSTLTIQRTQQEDSAVYLCASSRGLAGGSDTQYFGPGTRLTVL.

This clone was counted between two and nine times. The genes are TRBV5-1 and TRBJ2-1, with 9 bases matching TRBD2. CDR3 length: 14 amino acids. Germline V CDR1 and CDR2: SGHRS, YFSETQ. V lost 6 bases, J lost 6 bases, and 7 bases stayed unmatched. The CDR3 sequence is CASNKGLALNEQFF. CDR3 sequence (DNA): TGCGCCAGCAATAAGGGACTAGCTCTCAATGAGCAGTTCTTC.

The chain has TRBV6-5 and TRBJ2-7, with D perhaps TRBD1 (6 bases). Germline CDR1 is MNHEY and CDR2 is SVGAGI. CDR3 length: 14 amino acids. The V end was cut by 6 bases, the J end by 0 bases, with 12 bases between. Here the CDR3 DNA reads TGTGCCAGCAGCCGGACAGCTAGCTCCTACGAGCAGTACTTC. Protein sequence: CASSRTASSYEQYF.

The chain is built from TRBV9 and TRBJ1-6; tentative D call: TRBD1 (6 bases). Germline V lookup: CDR1 SGDLS, CDR2 YYNGEE. The CDR3 totals 18 residues. The V and J ends lost 3 bases and 4 bases respectively, with 20 bases between them. As DNA, the CDR3 is TGTGCCAGCAGCGCTACTTTCTCAGGGGCACAGTATAATTCACCCCTCCACTTT. It yields the protein CASSATFSGAQYNSPLHF. Together with reference TRBV9 and TRBJ1-6, the CDR3 gives the full variable domain: DSGVTQTPKHLITATGQRVTLRCSPRSGDLSVYWYQQSLDQGLQFLIQYYNGEERAKGNILERFSAQQFPDLHSELNLSSLELGDSALYFCASSATFSGAQYNSPLHFGNGTRLTVT.

CDR3 region: CSASIRTEQPPFYGYTF. In nucleotides, the CDR3 is TGCAGCGCCTCGATAAGGACAGAACAACCACCGTTTTATGGCTACACCTTC. The V gene is TRBV29-1, the J gene TRBJ1-2; D is possibly TRBD1 (6 bases). CDR3 size: 17 residues. The V gene's germline CDR1 is SQVTM and CDR2 ANQGSEA. V lost 7 bases and J 5 bases, leaving 29 bases between the germline ends. Full variable domain (rest looked up from reference TRBV29-1 and TRBJ1-2): SAVISQKPSRDICQRGTSLTIQCQVDSQVTMMFWYRQQPGQSLTLIATANQGSEATYESGFVIDKFPISRPNLTFSTLTVSNMSPEDSSIYLCSASIRTEQPPFYGYTFGSGTRLTVV.